This TCR beta chain was observed in a study of T cell responses to AZD1222 COVID-19 vaccine. Sequencing was performed with immunoSEQ multiplex PCR; in TCRdb, only in-frame clones are kept and a portion is missing. The data show 200,000 or so clones, about 94% seen once. V lost 1 base to trimming and J lost 7 bases, with 13 bases between them. Germline V gene data show CDR1 as LGHNA and CDR2 as YSLEER. This CDR3 has 15 amino acids. Second-dose groups at about 4 or about 12 weeks were pooled. The V call is TRBV4-3, the J call TRBJ2-2; TRBD2 is a possible D gene (6 bases). This receptor was obtained from an adult who received the AZD1222 COVID-19 vaccine. The sequences come from peripheral blood, collected 28 days after the second AZD1222 dose. The CDR3 DNA sequence: TGCGCCAGCAGCCAAGGGACTACCCGGGGCGGGGAGCTGTTTTTT. It encodes CASSQGTTRGGELFF.